Listed below are T cell receptor beta chains from one sample, sequenced in a study of blood T cell repertoires in COVID-19. Repertoires were generated with immunoSEQ multiplex PCR, while TCRdb's copy carries only in-frame clones and drops some. The table lists more than 300,000 clones, around 86% of them singletons. Input material: PBMCs or T cells enriched from blood (not recorded which). Source of these receptors: a woman aged 45-60 years who had recovered from COVID-19. The CDR3 runs from the conserved cysteine through the conserved F or W. A D gene is named only where the DNA matches it firmly. The size field is filled for only some rows; it gives once, few, many or a size class.

- - TRBJ1-1 14 TRBV3-1/TRBV3-2 CASSQVGTGTEAFF TGTGCCAGCAGCCAAGTCGGAACAGGGACTGAAGCTTTCTTT
- TRBD2 TRBJ2-5 16 TRBV9 CASSFSGTTNQETQYF TGTGCCAGCAGCTTCTCCGGGACTACGAACCAAGAGACCCAGTACTTC
- TRBD1 TRBJ1-1 14 TRBV5-1 CASSLGQGFTEAFF TGCGCCAGCAGCTTGGGACAGGGGTTCACTGAAGCTTTCTTT
- TRBD2 TRBJ2-5 18 TRBV9 CASSPHGFLAGGEETQYF TGTGCCAGCAGCCCCCATGGGTTCCTAGCGGGGGGAGAAGAGACCCAGTACTTC
- TRBD1 TRBJ1-1 15 TRBV7-2 CASSPKQGGGSEAFF TGTGCCAGCAGCCCGAAGCAAGGGGGCGGATCTGAAGCTTTCTTT
- - TRBJ2-5 17 TRBV3-1/TRBV3-2 CASSQALADPRGETQYF TGTGCCAGCAGCCAAGCCCTTGCGGACCCTAGGGGGGAGACCCAGTACTTC
- - TRBJ2-7 14 TRBV6-5 CASKGGTFSYEQYF TGTGCCAGCAAGGGCGGGACTTTCTCCTACGAGCAGTACTTC
- - TRBJ1-2 12 TRBV29-1 CSGAGAFDGYTF TGCAGCGGGGCAGGGGCCTTCGATGGCTACACCTTC
- TRBD1 TRBJ1-3 17 TRBV19 CASSERRDRLTGNTIYF TGTGCCAGTAGTGAGCGCCGGGACAGACTAACTGGAAACACCATATATTTT
- TRBD1 TRBJ1-6 13 TRBV7-6 CASSLGQGSPLHF TGTGCCAGCAGCTTGGGACAGGGGTCTCCCCTCCACTTT
- TRBD1 TRBJ2-6 18 TRBV7-8 CASSLMTGVFSGANVLTF TGTGCCAGCAGCTTGATGACAGGGGTCTTTTCTGGGGCCAACGTCCTGACTTTC
- - TRBJ1-5 16 TRBV5-4 CASSLGPPRSDQPQHF TGTGCCAGCAGCTTGGGGCCGCCCCGCAGCGATCAGCCCCAGCATTTT
- - TRBJ1-6 15 TRBV19 CASSPQGWAHSPLHF TGTGCCAGTAGTCCGCAAGGTTGGGCTCATTCACCCCTCCACTTT
- TRBD1 TRBJ1-2 17 TRBV18 CASSPLEGTAYFGGYTF TGTGCCAGCTCACCACTCGAAGGGACAGCATACTTCGGTGGCTACACCTTC
- TRBD1 TRBJ2-7 15 TRBV2 CASSLGQGDPYEQYF TGTGCCAGCAGCTTAGGACAGGGGGACCCCTACGAGCAGTACTTC
- - TRBJ2-5 15 TRBV6-2/TRBV6-3 CASSPTFAFGETQYF TGTGCCAGCAGTCCCACCTTTGCATTCGGAGAGACCCAGTACTTC
- - TRBJ2-6 17 TRBV18 CASSPFIGGAGANVLTF TGTGCCAGCTCACCATTCATCGGGGGAGCAGGGGCCAACGTCCTGACTTTC
- - TRBJ2-1 16 TRBV2 CASSEALAGMNNEQFF TGTGCCAGCAGTGAAGCGCTGGCGGGTATGAACAATGAGCAGTTCTTC
- - TRBJ1-2 14 TRBV30 CAWSVRRSAYGYTF TGTGCCTGGAGTGTACGGCGGTCAGCCTATGGCTACACCTTC
- - TRBJ1-4 13 TRBV5-6 CASSLVGGEKLFF TGTGCCAGCAGCTTGGTTGGGGGGGAAAAACTGTTTTTT
- - TRBJ1-2 13 TRBV19 CASSFLGRGGYTF TGTGCCAGTAGCTTCTTAGGGAGGGGTGGCTACACCTTC
- TRBD1 TRBJ1-2 16 TRBV19 CASSIPGGGTVYGYTF TGTGCCAGTAGTATTCCAGGAGGGGGCACGGTCTATGGCTACACCTTC
- TRBD2 TRBJ2-1 15 TRBV19 CASSISSGVYNEQFF TGTGCCAGTAGTATATCTAGCGGGGTATACAATGAGCAGTTCTTC
- - TRBJ2-7 13 TRBV5-1 CASIGTETYEQYF TGCGCCAGCATAGGGACTGAGACCTACGAGCAGTACTTC
- - TRBJ2-3 16 TRBV5-1 CASSLGGGVRTDTQYF TGCGCCAGCAGCTTGGGAGGAGGGGTACGCACAGATACGCAGTATTTT
- - TRBJ1-2 17 TRBV14 CASSQRHGQILNYGYTF TGTGCCAGCAGCCAAAGACACGGACAGATCCTTAACTATGGCTACACCTTC
- - TRBJ2-5 13 TRBV19 CASSPSDQETQYF TGTGCCAGTAGTCCGTCAGACCAAGAGACCCAGTACTTC
once TRBD1 TRBJ1-6 15 TRBV3-1/TRBV3-2 CASSLRGQGNSPLHF TGTGCCAGCAGCCTTAGAGGACAGGGCAATTCACCCCTCCACTTT
- TRBD1 TRBJ2-7 18 TRBV11-1 CASSLALSGQASSYEQYF TGTGCCAGCAGCTTAGCCCTCTCCGGACAGGCGAGCTCCTACGAGCAGTACTTC
- - TRBJ2-7 13 TRBV15 CATSRESPYEQYF TGTGCCACCAGCAGAGAGAGTCCCTACGAGCAGTACTTC
- - TRBJ1-2 14 TRBV11-1 CASSNRTVLGGYTF TGTGCCAGCAGCAATAGGACAGTTCTAGGTGGCTACACCTTC
- TRBD2 TRBJ2-7 13 TRBV7-3 CASSRDYNYEQYF TGTGCCAGCAGCCGGGACTATAACTACGAGCAGTACTTC
- - TRBJ1-3 11 TRBV19 CASRQRDTIYF TGTGCCAGTCGCCAACGGGACACCATATATTTT
- - TRBJ2-1 12 TRBV10-3 CAIEGLHNEQFF TGTGCCATCGAGGGACTCCACAATGAGCAGTTCTTC
- - TRBJ2-7 11 TRBV20-1 CSVSGSYEQYF TGCAGTGTCTCAGGGTCCTACGAGCAGTACTTC
- TRBD1 TRBJ1-5 16 TRBV4-2 CASSQDRTGANQPQHF TGTGCCAGCAGCCAAGATAGGACAGGGGCCAATCAGCCCCAGCATTTT
- TRBD1 TRBJ1-2 15 TRBV29-1 CSVEYPGQGLYGYTF TGCAGCGTTGAGTACCCGGGACAGGGTCTTTATGGCTACACCTTC
- - TRBJ2-7 14 TRBV7-6 CASSLEHRTYEQYF TGTGCCAGCAGCTTAGAACACAGAACCTACGAGCAGTACTTC
- - TRBJ2-5 14 TRBV27 CASSFTGRGETQYF TGTGCCAGCAGTTTCACAGGGAGGGGAGAGACCCAGTACTTC
- - TRBJ1-5 13 TRBV9 CASSAGEGQPQHF TGTGCCAGCAGCGCAGGGGAGGGTCAGCCCCAGCATTTT
- - TRBJ2-7 16 TRBV19 CASSDPRRGPSYEQYF TGTGCCAGTAGCGACCCCAGGAGGGGACCCTCCTACGAGCAGTACTTC
- TRBD2 TRBJ2-1 16 TRBV7-2 CASSLAPSGSYNEQFF TGTGCCAGCAGCTTAGCCCCCAGCGGGAGTTACAATGAGCAGTTCTTC
- - TRBJ1-2 14 TRBV5-4 CASSSPQGFYGYTF TGTGCCAGCAGCTCCCCCCAGGGTTTCTATGGCTACACCTTC
- - TRBJ1-3 17 TRBV18 CASSPPNQGIPGNTIYF TGTGCCAGCTCACCACCGAACCAGGGCATCCCAGGAAACACCATATATTTT
many - TRBJ1-4 14 TRBV5-1 CASSFNPANEKLFF TGCGCCAGCAGCTTCAACCCCGCGAATGAAAAACTGTTTTTT
- - TRBJ1-1 13 TRBV3-1/TRBV3-2 CASSQLLNTEAFF TGTGCCAGCAGCCAGTTATTGAACACTGAAGCTTTCTTT
- TRBD1 TRBJ1-4 16 TRBV30 CAWSRGQGTTNEKLFF TGTGCCTGGAGCCGCGGACAGGGGACAACTAATGAAAAACTGTTTTTT
- TRBD1 TRBJ2-7 18 TRBV3-1/TRBV3-2 CASSQDPWRTGVSYEQYF TGTGCCAGCAGCCAAGATCCCTGGCGGACAGGGGTCTCCTACGAGCAGTACTTC
- TRBD1 TRBJ1-1 16 TRBV5-4 CASSGQAAGMNTEAFF TGTGCCAGCAGCGGACAGGCCGCCGGCATGAACACTGAAGCTTTCTTT
few - TRBJ1-1 15 TRBV19 CASRKSLGGMGEAFF TGTGCCAGTAGAAAAAGTTTGGGGGGTATGGGTGAAGCTTTCTTT
- TRBD1 TRBJ1-1 15 TRBV10-3 CAIREARGPNTEAFF TGTGCCATCAGAGAAGCCAGGGGGCCGAACACTGAAGCTTTCTTT
- - TRBJ1-2 13 TRBV19 CASSAGRPYGYTF TGTGCCAGTAGTGCGGGACGGCCCTATGGCTACACCTTC
- - TRBJ1-3 16 TRBV11-1 CASSSLTGGTGNTIYF TGTGCCAGCAGCTCCTTGACCGGCGGGACTGGAAACACCATATATTTT
- - TRBJ1-1 14 TRBV11-3 CASSLRGGSTEAFF TGTGCCAGCAGCTTAAGAGGGGGAAGCACTGAAGCTTTCTTT
- - TRBJ1-1 12 TRBV11-3 CASSLTNSEAFF TGTGCCAGCAGCTTAACGAACTCTGAAGCTTTCTTT